These 25 T cell receptor beta chains share one sample of origin, sequenced in a study of CD4+ T cells in melanoma. Method: immunoSEQ multiplex PCR; TCRdb's copy keeps in-frame clones and lacks some. The sample records 13,000 to 15,000 clones, roughly 63% being singletons. The specimen was cells from a culture (not recorded whether cultured in vitro). These receptors all come from a human donor with melanoma.

The rearrangement joins TRBV19 to TRBJ2-2, with D unclear. The CDR3 runs 16 residues. Deletions cut 6 bases from V and 6 bases from J, with 20 bases between. In germline, CDR1 is LNHDA, CDR2 SQIVND (reference sequence). In nucleotides, the CDR3 is TGTGCCAGTAGCCCTCCCGGACCTACCACAGCCGGGGAGCTGTTTTTT. It codes for CASSPPGPTTAGELFF.

For the CDR3, the DNA is TGTGCCAGCAGTTTCGACAGAATGAACACTGAAGCTTTCTTT. This translates into CASSFDRMNTEAFF. The rearrangement links TRBV6-5 to TRBJ1-1, with D tentatively TRBD1 (5 bases). Trimming took 4 bases from V and 0 from J, leaving 9 bases between them. The germline gives CDR1 MNHEY, CDR2 SVGAGI. The CDR3 runs 14 residues.

This rearrangement joins TRBV5-5 to TRBJ2-4, with D possibly matching TRBD1 (6 bases). The germline V gene has CDR1 SGHKS and CDR2 YYEKEE (reference sequence). With 4 bases removed from V and 7 bases from J, the gap between germline ends came to 12 bases. The CDR3 loop spans 13 amino acids. In DNA, the CDR3 is TGTGCCAGCAGCAACCGGCAGGGGAACATTCAGTACTTC. This codes for CASSNRQGNIQYF.

The CDR3 loop reads CASSEPGQGLETQYF. The CDR3, as DNA: TGTGCCAGCAGTGAACCGGGACAGGGGTTAGAGACCCAGTACTTC. The chain couples TRBV25-1 to TRBJ2-5; TRBD1 aligns across 10 bases. Germline CDR1 and CDR2: MGHDK and SYGVNS. Trimming took 2 bases from V and 4 from J; bases not matched to a gene: 4. The CDR3 extends over 15 amino acids.

This clone was picked up a small number of times. The gene calls are TRBV5-1 and TRBJ2-5; no definite D call. V was trimmed by 5 bases and J by 7 bases, leaving 15 bases between them. CDR3 length: 13 amino acids. CDR1 is SGHRS and CDR2 is YFSETQ in the germline V gene. The CDR3 is CASRREQDVTQYF. Here the CDR3 DNA reads TGCGCCAGCAGACGTGAGCAGGACGTGACCCAGTACTTC.

The CDR3 sequence: CASSSGQATNEKLFF. The CDR3 DNA reads TGTGCCAGCAGCTCTGGACAGGCAACTAATGAAAAACTGTTTTTT. The V gene is TRBV7-6, the J gene TRBJ1-4; 7 bases fit TRBD1. The V gene's germline CDR1 is SGHVS and CDR2 FNYEAQ. The trim removed 4 bases at V and 0 bases at J, leaving 2 bases unmatched. The length of the CDR3 is 15 residues.

This clone was observed a handful of times. The gene calls are TRBV28 and TRBJ1-6; D not resolved. This CDR3 spans 12 amino acids. The V end was cut by 6 bases, the J end by 10 bases, with 10 bases between. Per germline, CDR1 MDHEN and CDR2 SYDVKM. CDR3: CASRGSGSPLHF. CDR3 nucleotides: TGTGCCAGCAGGGGGTCGGGCTCACCCCTCCACTTT.

The chain couples TRBV7-2 to TRBJ1-4, with D perhaps TRBD1 (5 bases). The V end was cut by 1 base, the J end by 5 bases, with 5 bases between. This CDR3 is built from 13 residues. Germline V gene data show CDR1 as SGHTA and CDR2 as FQGNSA. CDR3 sequence reads: CASSLGGNEKLFF. In DNA, the CDR3 is TGTGCCAGCAGCTTAGGGGGGAATGAAAAACTGTTTTTT.

CDR3 loop: CASSLDNGRGNTIYF. CDR3 in DNA: TGTGCCAGCAGCTTGGATAATGGGAGGGGAAACACCATATATTTT. The chain couples TRBV5-5 to TRBJ1-3, with unresolved D. The CDR3 extends over 15 amino acids. V lost 0 bases, J lost 4 bases, and 11 bases lay in between. CDR1 and CDR2 from the germline V gene are SGHKS and YYEKEE (reference sequence).

Here the CDR3 DNA reads TGTGCCAGCAGCTTCGGGGGGCCATTTTTGTACAATGAGCAGTTCTTC. This codes for CASSFGGPFLYNEQFF. The chain recombines TRBV5-6 with TRBJ2-1; D may be TRBD2 (7 bases). This CDR3 is 16 amino acids long. The V end lost 2 bases, the J end lost 4 bases, and 16 bases lay between the germline ends. In germline, CDR1 is SGHDT, CDR2 YYEEEE.

V is TRBV11-2 and J is TRBJ2-5, with 8 bases lining up with TRBD1. CDR1 is SGHAT, CDR2 FQNNGV, per germline. The V gene end was trimmed by 5 bases and the J gene end by 9 bases; junction bases not matched to a gene: 8. The CDR3 contains 13 residues. CDR3 region: CASSSQGAGPQYF. The CDR3 nucleotides are TGTGCCAGCAGCAGCCAGGGGGCTGGGCCCCAGTACTTC.

This chain connects TRBV2 to TRBJ1-1; a possible D gene is TRBD1 (5 bases). V was shortened by 6 bases and J by 2 bases, with 10 bases between the two germline ends. Per the germline V gene, CDR1 is SNHLY and CDR2 is FYNNEI. The CDR3 has 13 amino acids. The CDR3 sequence is CASRYRINTEAFF. The CDR3 DNA sequence: TGTGCCAGCAGGTACAGGATTAACACTGAAGCTTTCTTT.

CDR3 nucleotides: TGTGCCAGCAGCCAACGCCCCGGTGGACCAACTAATGAAAAACTGTTTTTT. This gives the protein CASSQRPGGPTNEKLFF. The rearrangement links TRBV4-2 to TRBJ1-4; D is uncertain. The CDR3 loop spans 17 amino acids. The germline CDR1 and CDR2 sequences are LGHNA and YNFKEQ. Trimming removed 2 bases at V and 0 bases at J, with 13 bases between.

There are a few counts of this clone. V and J are TRBV5-5 and TRBJ1-5; no clear D. V was trimmed by 3 bases and J by 6 bases, leaving 13 bases between them. The germline V gene has CDR1 SGHKS and CDR2 YYEKEE (reference sequence). CDR3 length: 14 residues. CDR3 residues: CASSYGDRRQPQHF. The CDR3 nucleotides read TGTGCCAGCAGCTACGGGGATAGACGTCAGCCCCAGCATTTT.

J is TRBJ2-2 and V is TRBV5-1; D is unclear. The germline CDR1 and CDR2 sequences are SGHRS and YFSETQ. The CDR3 runs to 15 residues. V was cut by 4 bases and J by 4 bases, with 14 bases left in between. In DNA form, the CDR3 reads TGCGCCAGCAGCGCGTCAAGCGTGTTCACCGGGGAGCTGTTTTTT. Its protein is CASSASSVFTGELFF. Combining the CDR3 with reference TRBV5-1 and TRBJ2-2 gives the whole variable domain KAGVTQTPRYLIKTRGQQVTLSCSPISGHRSVSWYQQTPGQGLQFLFEYFSETQRNKGNFPGRFSGRQFSNSRSEMNVSTLELGDSALYLCASSASSVFTGELFFGEGSRLTVL.

Remarks on this clone: Compared with germline, one end of the junction differs, possibly owing to a read error. The rearrangement uses TRBV7-7 and TRBJ2-2; 8 bases are shared with TRBD2. The germline gives CDR1 SSHAT, CDR2 FNYEAQ (reference sequence). This CDR3 has 15 amino acids. This chain's CDR3 is CASSPGGADTGELFF. Written as DNA, the CDR3 is TGTGCTAGCAGCCCCGGGGGGGCCGACACCGGGGAGCTGTTTTTT.

The J gene is TRBJ1-1, the V gene TRBV30; D gene unclear. The length of the CDR3 is 13 residues. CDR1 and CDR2 (germline): GTSNPN, SVGIG (reference sequence). The ends were cut back, 2 bases at V and 7 bases at J, with 14 bases in the middle. The CDR3 nucleotides read TGTGCCTGGAGTTCTATCCGGGAAGGTGAAGCTTTCTTT. Translating gives CAWSSIREGEAFF.

The V gene is TRBV5-1, the J gene TRBJ2-7, with 7 bases lining up with TRBD2. The CDR3 extends over 14 amino acids. The trim removed 5 bases at V and 9 bases at J, leaving 14 bases unmatched. CDR1 is SGHRS, CDR2 YFSETQ, per germline. The CDR3 nucleotides read TGCGCCAGCAGTTCGGGACTAACCGGTAGGGTGCAGTACTTC. It specifies CASSSGLTGRVQYF.

This chain uses TRBV19 with TRBJ2-5; 9 bases line up with TRBD2. This CDR3 is built from 16 residues. Germline V gene data show CDR1 as LNHDA and CDR2 as SQIVND (reference sequence). After removal of 5 bases from V and 4 bases from J, the junction contained 11 bases not matched to a gene. The CDR3 region is CASSPYWSGGSETQYF. The CDR3 DNA reads TGTGCCAGTAGTCCCTATTGGAGCGGGGGGTCAGAGACCCAGTACTTC.

The chain uses TRBV27 and TRBJ2-6; no firm D call. Trimming removed 2 bases at V and 4 bases at J, with 9 bases between. This CDR3 contains 15 residues. CDR1 MNHEY and CDR2 SMNVEV come from the germline V gene (reference sequence). CDR3 in DNA: TGTGCCAGCAGTTTACGGGTTACCGGGGCCAACGTCCTGACTTTC. Protein product: CASSLRVTGANVLTF.

The chain combines TRBV2 with TRBJ2-5; D perhaps matches TRBD2 (5 bases). V shed 7 bases and J shed 5 bases, with 14 bases lying between them. The CDR3 runs 13 residues. Looked up from germline, CDR1 is SNHLY and CDR2 is FYNNEI. The CDR3 sequence: CASTFSSGETQYF. The CDR3 region has the DNA TGTGCCAGCACCTTTAGCAGCGGCGAGACCCAGTACTTC.

The sample holds one count of this clone. The chain couples TRBV19 to TRBJ2-6, with 11 bases matching TRBD1. The CDR3 sequence is 16 residues long. V shed 6 bases and J 2 bases; nucleotides not matched to a gene: 3. Germline V CDR1 and CDR2: LNHDA, SQIVND (reference sequence). CDR3 amino acids: CASRGTGGTGANVLTF. The CDR3 bases are TGTGCCAGTAGAGGGACAGGGGGTACTGGGGCCAACGTCCTGACTTTC.

V and J are TRBV4-1 and TRBJ2-7, with D possibly being TRBD1 (6 bases). The CDR3 contains 18 residues. From germline, CDR1 is MGHRA and CDR2 YSYEKL. V shed 1 base and J shed 0 bases, with 19 bases lying between them. The CDR3 coding sequence is TGCGCCAGCAGCCAAGTGTTTCGGCTGGACAGCCTCTCCTACGAGCAGTACTTC. It specifies CASSQVFRLDSLSYEQYF.

The rearrangement links TRBV6-5 to TRBJ1-6; TRBD1 is a possible D gene (5 bases). V shed 8 bases and J shed 9 bases, with 14 bases lying between them. Germline assignment: CDR1 MNHEY and CDR2 SVGAGI. CDR3 length: 13 amino acids. The CDR3 DNA is TGTGCCAGCGGGCGGGGGGGACGTTCACCCCTCCACTTT. Protein product: CASGRGGRSPLHF.

The chain uses TRBV27 and TRBJ1-5; D remains unclear. V dropped 4 bases and J dropped 3 bases, with 10 bases sitting between them. Germline loops: CDR1 MNHEY, CDR2 SMNVEV (reference sequence). CDR3 size: 14 residues. The CDR3 DNA reads TGTGCCAGCAGTTACAAGGATTCCAATCAGCCCCAGCATTTT. This encodes CASSYKDSNQPQHF.